Sequencing of this T cell receptor beta chain was carried out in a study of early T cells in non-severe SARS-CoV-2 infection. Study in general: The sequenced material was bulk RNA from unsorted whole blood, and its chains were unpaired. Study-level points and caveats: In VDJdb matching, anti-spike CD8 responses were favored while private and CD4 specificities went missing.

V lost 7 bases, J lost 0 bases, and 22 bases lay in between. Germline assignment: CDR1 MDHEN and CDR2 SYDVKM. The CDR3 is made up of 19 amino acids. This clonotype was counted a few times. The antigen remains unidentified. Researchers tagged individual cDNA molecules with unique molecular identifiers. TCRdb redid the calling of the 5' RACE reads with MiXCR, one entry per CDR3 protein. The sample consists of roughly 100,000 distinct CDR3 sequences, less than 15% of them appearing once. The rearrangement joins TRBV28 to TRBJ1-6, with a tentative D call TRBD1 (5 bases). This receptor was taken from an adult who was a healthcare worker with PCR-confirmed SARS-CoV-2 infection or an uninfected control (not recorded which). Specimen: whole blood. The CDR3 bases are TGTGCCAGCAAGGTTGGGCTCCCGAGGGGTGGCTCCTATAATTCACCCCTCCACTTT. As protein: CASKVGLPRGGSYNSPLHF.